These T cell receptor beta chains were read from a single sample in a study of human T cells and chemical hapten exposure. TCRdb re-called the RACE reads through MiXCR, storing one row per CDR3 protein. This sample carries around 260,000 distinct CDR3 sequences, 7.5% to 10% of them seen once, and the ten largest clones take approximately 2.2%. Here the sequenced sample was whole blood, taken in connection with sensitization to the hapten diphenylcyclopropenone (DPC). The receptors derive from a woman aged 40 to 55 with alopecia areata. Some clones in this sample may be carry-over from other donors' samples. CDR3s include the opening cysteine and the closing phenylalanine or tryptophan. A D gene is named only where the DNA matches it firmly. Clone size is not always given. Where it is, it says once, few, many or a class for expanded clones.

TGTGCCACCAGCTTGCAGGGGCGCACTGAAGCTTTCTTT | CATSLQGRTEAFF | TRBJ1-1 | TRBV15 | few | .
TGTGCCAGCAGCCAGGGACAGGGGGGTGCCTACGAGCAGTACTTC | CASSQGQGGAYEQYF | TRBJ2-7 | TRBV28 | . | TRBD1
TGTGCCAGCAGCTCCGGGTCCATCAATCAGCCCCAGCATTTT | CASSSGSINQPQHF | TRBJ1-5 | TRBV11-2 | . | .
TGTGCCAGCCCGGGGGGACAAGATACGCAGTATTTT | CASPGGQDTQYF | TRBJ2-3 | TRBV6-1 | . | .
TGTGCCACCAGTGATTCCGGGACTCAGAACACTGAAGCTTTCTTT | CATSDSGTQNTEAFF | TRBJ1-1 | TRBV24-1 | few | .
TGCGCCAGCAGCTTGGGGCCCCAGGGGAGCACCGGGGAGCTGTTTTTT | CASSLGPQGSTGELFF | TRBJ2-2 | TRBV5-1 | many | .
TGTGCCAGCAGTTCTTGGGACGGAATATACACTGAAGCTTTCTTT | CASSSWDGIYTEAFF | TRBJ1-1 | TRBV27 | few | .
TGTGCCAGCAGTTCCCCGGGTCTTCCTTACTATGGCTACACCTTC | CASSSPGLPYYGYTF | TRBJ1-2 | TRBV6-6 | . | .
TGTGCCAGCAGCACAAGGGACACCTACAATGAGCAGTTCTTC | CASSTRDTYNEQFF | TRBJ2-1 | TRBV7-9 | . | .
TGTGCCAGCGGACTAACGAGTATATCTGGAAACACCATATATTTT | CASGLTSISGNTIYF | TRBJ1-3 | TRBV28 | . | .
TGTGCCAGCACCAACAGGGGGGATCAGCCCCAGCATTTT | CASTNRGDQPQHF | TRBJ1-5 | TRBV6-1 | few | TRBD1
TGTGCCAGCAGTGAAGCGGGACAGTGGGACACCGGGGAGCTGTTTTTT | CASSEAGQWDTGELFF | TRBJ2-2 | TRBV6-1 | few | TRBD1
TGTGCCAGCAGTCGCCCCCCCGGTAGCGGGAGGGGAGAGACCCAGTACTTC | CASSRPPGSGRGETQYF | TRBJ2-5 | TRBV6-2/TRBV6-3 | many | TRBD2
TGTGCCACCAGTGACGGTTATGGCTACACCTTC | CATSDGYGYTF | TRBJ1-2 | TRBV24-1 | . | .
TGTGCCAGCAGCTTGATGCCTGGAAACACCATATATTTT | CASSLMPGNTIYF | TRBJ1-3 | TRBV5-5 | . | .
TGTGCCAGCTCACCTCCGGGATACAGGGTCACCTACGAGCAGTACTTC | CASSPPGYRVTYEQYF | TRBJ2-7 | TRBV18 | . | .
TGTGCCAGCAGCTTATCCGGGCCGAGGAGCACAGATACGCAGTATTTT | CASSLSGPRSTDTQYF | TRBJ2-3 | TRBV7-9 | . | .
TGTGCCAGCAGTTTAACAGGGAGTTTCTATCAGCCCCAGCATTTT | CASSLTGSFYQPQHF | TRBJ1-5 | TRBV28 | few | .
TGTGCCAGCAACTATCGGGGGAACAATGAGCAGTTCTTC | CASNYRGNNEQFF | TRBJ2-1 | TRBV7-2 | few | .
TGTGCCAGCAGTTTGTACCCTCACCTCGAGCAGTACTTC | CASSLYPHLEQYF | TRBJ2-7 | TRBV28 | many | .
TGTGCCAGCAGCTTAAATCCTGGAACTGAAGCTTTCTTT | CASSLNPGTEAFF | TRBJ1-1 | TRBV7-3 | few | .
TGTGCCAGCAGCCCCGAGTGGGCAGTCACTGAAGCTTTCTTT | CASSPEWAVTEAFF | TRBJ1-1 | TRBV7-2 | many | .
TGTGCCAGCAGCTTAGATGGGGCGTGGCGGGGTCTAAACATTCAGTACTTC | CASSLDGAWRGLNIQYF | TRBJ2-4 | TRBV7-8 | few | .
TGTGCCAGCTCACAACAGGGACAGGGCGACGAGCAGTACTTC | CASSQQGQGDEQYF | TRBJ2-7 | TRBV18 | . | TRBD1
TGCAGCGTTGTGGCCACTGAGGGGGAGCCCCAGCATTTT | CSVVATEGEPQHF | TRBJ1-5 | TRBV29-1 | many | .
TGCAGTGCCGCCCCAACTCTAGCGGGAGTGTTCTCCTACGAGCAGTACTTC | CSAAPTLAGVFSYEQYF | TRBJ2-7 | TRBV20-1 | many | TRBD2
TGTGCCAGCAGCGTACCAGGGGCCCTAGCCAAAAACATTCAGTACTTC | CASSVPGALAKNIQYF | TRBJ2-4 | TRBV5-6 | many | .
TGTGCCAGCGGGACAGGGGACCGAGATACGCAGTATTTT | CASGTGDRDTQYF | TRBJ2-3 | TRBV7-2 | few | TRBD1
TGTGCCAGCAGCGGCGCCGGGACTAGCGGGGGGTTCGATGAGCAGTTCTTC | CASSGAGTSGGFDEQFF | TRBJ2-1 | TRBV28 | many | TRBD2
TGTGCCAGCAGTTACCAGGGCACCTCTGAAGCTTTCTTT | CASSYQGTSEAFF | TRBJ1-1 | TRBV6-5 | few | .
TGTGCCATCAGTGTAGGGACCGGCCGCGACGAGCAGTACTTC | CAISVGTGRDEQYF | TRBJ2-7 | TRBV10-3 | many | .
TGTGCCAGCAGTCACGGAGGACAGGGGGTCTACGAGCAGTACTTC | CASSHGGQGVYEQYF | TRBJ2-7 | TRBV6-5 | few | TRBD1
TGCGCCAGCAGCCATTCCGGGACTAGCCTCTATGAGCAGTTCTTC | CASSHSGTSLYEQFF | TRBJ2-1 | TRBV4-1 | . | TRBD2
TGTGCCAGCAGTTTGGTCGGGGGAAACTATGGCTACACCTTC | CASSLVGGNYGYTF | TRBJ1-2 | TRBV12-3/TRBV12-4 | many | .
TGTGCCAGCAGCTTAAGGACAGGGGGCGTAGATACGCAGTATTTT | CASSLRTGGVDTQYF | TRBJ2-3 | TRBV7-9 | few | TRBD1
TGCGCCAGCACAATCGGGCAGATCAATGAGCAGTTCTTC | CASTIGQINEQFF | TRBJ2-1 | TRBV5-1 | few | .
TGTGCCATCAGGGGAAAAGGAGCGGGAGACCGCTACGAGCAGTACTTC | CAIRGKGAGDRYEQYF | TRBJ2-7 | TRBV10-3 | few | TRBD2
TGTGCCAGCAGCTCAACAGCTTACGAGCAGTACTTC | CASSSTAYEQYF | TRBJ2-7 | TRBV7-9 | many | .
TGTGCCAGCAGCGTCGACAGATATGGCTACACCTTC | CASSVDRYGYTF | TRBJ1-2 | TRBV7-9 | . | .
TGTGCCAGCAGTTTACTGAGACTAGCGGGAGAGGTGGGGTACAATGAGCAGTTCTTC | CASSLLRLAGEVGYNEQFF | TRBJ2-1 | TRBV12-3/TRBV12-4 | . | TRBD2
TGTGCCAGCAGCTTAGCAAACGGACCCAATTCACCCCTCCACTTT | CASSLANGPNSPLHF | TRBJ1-6 | TRBV7-9 | . | .
TGTGCCAGCAGTCCGGACGGTCTTGGCAATCAGCCCCAGCATTTT | CASSPDGLGNQPQHF | TRBJ1-5 | TRBV6-5 | many | .
TGTGCCAGCAGTTACTCGGCACAGGGTTACGAGCAGTACTTC | CASSYSAQGYEQYF | TRBJ2-7 | TRBV6-5 | few | .
TGTGCCAGCAGCCCCAGGGCGGGCTCCTACGAGCAGTACTTC | CASSPRAGSYEQYF | TRBJ2-7 | TRBV4-2 | few | .